The TCR beta chain described here comes from a study of T cells in Graves' hyperthyroidism and ophthalmopathy. Template material for amplifying TCR beta CDR3 regions consisted of RNA transcripts. HTBI primers were used for first-round RT-PCR of the TCR CDR3. From the multiplex PCR reads, TCRdb called clonotypes with MiXCR, one entry per CDR3 protein. The sample contains 550,000 to 600,000 distinct CDR3 sequences, 46% of which appear only once. The ends lost 5 bases at V and 1 base at J; junction bases unmatched: 8. Germline lookup yields CDR1 SEHNR and CDR2 FQNEAQ (reference sequence). The CDR3 contains 16 residues. This clonotype came up a few times.

This clonotype originated in an adult woman with Graves' disease, either hyperthyroidism or ophthalmopathy (not recorded which). The sample comprised peripheral blood or thyroid tissue (not recorded which). The rearrangement uses TRBV7-9 and TRBJ2-5; 9 bases line up with TRBD2. This CDR3 reads CASSPLGGRGQETQYF. CDR3 bases: TGTGCCAGCAGCCCCCTAGGCGGGAGGGGCCAAGAGACCCAGTACTTC. Full variable domain (remainder filled in from reference TRBV7-9 and TRBJ2-5): DTGVSQNPRHKITKRGQNVTFRCDPISEHNRLYWYRQTLGQGPEFLTYFQNEAQLEKSRLLSDRFSAERPKGSFSTLEIQRTEQGDSAMYLCASSPLGGRGQETQYFGPGTRLLVL.